This entry concerns a single TCR beta chain. Its specificity is not known. Time point: persistent/refractory GD, antithyroid drugs over 5 years with positive TRAb. PBMC RNA was the source of the TCR library. The authors drew patients from an endocrinology department in Xi'an, China. Approximately 10-milliliter peripheral blood samples went into EDTA tubes. Researchers made TCR beta libraries by using iRepertoire HTBI primers and running Arm-PCR on CDR3 regions. MiXCR, run by TCRdb on the multiplex PCR reads, gives a single entry per CDR3 protein. The sample consists of over 650,000 distinct CDR3 sequences, about 32% of them appearing once. Germline CDR1 reads DFQATT; CDR2 reads SNEGSKA (reference sequence). V was clipped by 0 bases and J by 4 bases, with 13 bases between them. This CDR3 has 15 amino acids. This sample is drawn from a study of regulatory T cells in long-lasting Graves disease. Study-level background: Over 5 years of antithyroid drugs plus positive TSH receptor antibodies defined persistent Graves' disease.

Study-wide results and caveats: TRBV28, TRBJ1-2 and TRBJ2-5 emerged as the favored segments in persistent disease.

The V and J genes are TRBV20-1 and TRBJ1-5, with unresolved D. This receptor was obtained from a female donor with Graves disease. Sequenced here: peripheral blood mononuclear cells (PBMCs), sampled when the disease was refractory, from a patient treated with antithyroid drugs. CDR3 nucleotide sequence: TGCAGTGCTAGAGAAGTATCGGCGGGAAATCAGCCCCAGCATTTT. As protein: CSAREVSAGNQPQHF.